This TCR beta chain stems from a study of memory CD4+ T cells and cytomegalovirus serostatus (dated by TCRdb to between 2017 and 2020). Looking at the study overall: The cohort included roughly 33 healthy adults from Belgium, of whom 9 were CMV seropositive and 24 were CMV seronegative. To replicate a published TCR-based CMV serostatus classifier, the researchers sequenced the CD4+ memory TCRbeta repertoires of a Belgian cohort whose cytomegalovirus serostatus was known. Study-wide findings and limitations: Unlike the original study, which covered naive and memory CD4+ and CD8+ populations, the Belgian study sequenced only CD4+CD45RO+ memory cells. A median bootstrapped AUC of around 0.94 with a 95% CI of 0.76-1.00 was achieved on the Belgian cohort by the original-framework classifier. For predicting CMV serostatus, the median bootstrapped AUC was roughly 0.96 using the original framework and 0.9 to 0.92 using a US-trained random forest. Of 164 previously reported CMV-associated TCRbeta sequences, some 73 appeared in the CD4+ memory repertoires, each in one to five individuals. The results were interpreted as suggesting that the CMV-associated TCR signature is mostly present in the CD4+ memory repertoire.

There are 11 amino acids in the CDR3, from cysteine to phenylalanine inclusive. Kept here is only the CDR3 DNA, which spans 33 bases and is read in frame from base 1. The germline V gene (reference sequence) specifies MNHNY as CDR1 and SVGAGI as CDR2. The germline ends are 10 bases apart after V is trimmed by 5 bases and J by 9 bases. In regard to this clone: The target of this receptor is not known. The sample holds no much larger clone one base away, and base qualities are not on file.

A FACSAria II was used to sort memory CD4+ T cells, defined as single viable CD3+CD4+CD8-CD45RO+ cells. To determine CMV serostatus, a Roche Elecsys assay was used that detects serum IgG against CMV pp150, pp28, p38 and p52. Following thawing, total CD4+ T cells were enriched through positive selection using CD4 magnetic microbeads. The samples came from a separate study whose specific focus was interrogating the CD4+ T cell memory repertoire. Peripheral blood mononuclear cells were isolated and cryopreserved following standard operating procedures; serum was stored at -80 °C. The staining relied on CD3-PerCP (BW264/56), CD4-APC (RPA-T4), CD45RO-PE (UCHT1) and CD8-Pacific Orange (3B5) antibodies, and Sytox blue was used to exclude non-viable cells. Genomic DNA was extracted from sorted cells with the Quick-DNA Microprep Kit. Amplification of TCRbeta DNA was done with the immunoSEQ hsTCRbeta kit, following the protocol from the manufacturer. An Illumina MiSeq instrument was used to sequence the TCRbeta libraries. As for the original processing: Removing out-of-frame sequences left fewer than 2.5 million distinct TCRbeta sequences, an average of around 67,000 per individual. Each individual was scored according to the count of approximately 170 previously reported CMV-associated TCRbeta sequences and the total productive distinct TCRbeta count. A beta-binomial model was reimplemented in Python, and scikit-learn random forests with default parameters were trained on US cohort data. Classifier performance on the Belgian cohort was reported as the median AUC with percentile confidence intervals calculated over 10,000 bootstrap iterations. Here the immuneACCESS table is served through TCRdb, limited to in-frame sequences with V and J called. Missing clones are a known gap in these copies; in checked studies unresolved V genes cover under half, and the rest lacks a known reason. For V, J and clone size, that table is used; D and trimming come from the DNA. This sample is represented by under 75,000 clones; about 78% of them were singletons. Of the sample, around 0.58% is held by the ten largest clones.

Sequencing used memory CD4+ T cells from blood. The TCR originated in an adult in good health and CMV-seronegative. Some clones in this sample may be carry-over from other donors' samples. The rearrangement joined TRBV6-6 to TRBJ2-5; no confident D gene assignment can be made. The CDR3: CASSGRGAQYF. The bases read TGTGCCAGCAGTGGTCGTGGGGCCCAGTACTTC.